One sample yielded the 9 T cell receptor beta chains listed below, sequenced in a study of Ad26.COV2.S vaccination and SARS-CoV-2 variants. Treatment meaning: approximately 18 received Ad26.COV2.S at low or high dose, single or two shots; roughly 5 received placebo; per-sample allocation not given. Specimens were obtained on day 63 following the first vaccine or placebo injection. Sequencing used immunoSEQ multiplex PCR; TCRdb keeps in-frame clones, though not all of them. The data contain around 240,000 clones, around nine tenths of them singletons. Sequencing used peripheral blood, obtained in a trial of Ad26.COV2.S vaccine versus placebo. The receptors stem from a person between 18 and 65 years old who received the Ad26.COV2.S COVID-19 vaccine or a placebo.

This clone was recorded once. The chain uses TRBV9 and TRBJ2-7; 7 nucleotides line up with TRBD1. This CDR3 has 14 amino acids. Germline trimming cut 0 bases from V and 5 bases from J; bases unmatched to any gene: 5. Germline V gene lookup returns CDR1 SGDLS and CDR2 YYNGEE. Here the CDR3 DNA reads TGTGCCAGCAGCGTAGAACAGGGGACCAACGAGCAGTACTTC. Its protein product is CASSVEQGTNEQYF.

The rearrangement joins TRBV28 to TRBJ1-1, with a tentative D call TRBD1 (6 bases). This CDR3 contains 16 residues. Trimming took 1 base from V and 6 from J, leaving 18 bases between them. The germline CDR1 and CDR2 sequences are MDHEN and SYDVKM. The CDR3 DNA follows: TGTGCCAGCAGTTTATTGTGGAGGGGGATCTTCGCTGAAGCTTTCTTT. Encoded protein: CASSLLWRGIFAEAFF.

The chain has TRBV6-2 or TRBV6-3 and TRBJ2-7; 9 nucleotides match TRBD2. The junction had 15 bases not matched to a gene; V was cut back by 6 bases and J by 9 bases. Per the germline V gene, CDR1 is MNHEY and CDR2 is SVGEGT. The CDR3 runs to 15 residues. As DNA, the CDR3 is TGTGCCAGCAGCCCCTGGGCTAGCGGGGCCGCCGGGCAGTACTTC. This codes for CASSPWASGAAGQYF.

This clone has only one observation. DNA of the CDR3: TGTGCCAGCAGCCAATGGGGCGGGGGCAACAATGAGCAGTTCTTC. It specifies CASSQWGGGNNEQFF. This sequence joins TRBV3-1 (or the pseudogene TRBV3-2) and TRBJ2-1, with a possible D match to TRBD2 (7 bases). The germline V and J ends were trimmed by 2 bases and 5 bases, with 13 bases remaining between them. Germline loops: CDR1 LGHDT, CDR2 YNNKEL (reference sequence). The CDR3 has 15 residues.

The chain recombines TRBV6-5 with TRBJ2-7; TRBD1 or TRBD2 may be the D gene (5 bases each). CDR1 and CDR2 from the germline V gene are MNHEY and SVGAGI. V dropped 6 bases and J dropped 6 bases, with 15 bases sitting between them. The CDR3 covers 13 residues. DNA for the CDR3: TGTGCCAGCAGCCGGGACCTTGAGGGCGAGCAGTACTTC. Translated, it gives CASSRDLEGEQYF.

The J gene is TRBJ2-2, the V gene TRBV6-1; a possible D gene is TRBD1 (5 bases). The germline CDR1 and CDR2 sequences are MNHNS and SASEGT. The CDR3 extends over 14 amino acids. Trimming took off 3 bases at V and 5 bases at J, with 10 bases between the two ends. The CDR3 loop is CASSDRQGTGELFF. CDR3 coding DNA: TGTGCCAGCAGTGATCGCCAGGGTACCGGGGAGCTGTTTTTT.

The chain couples TRBV6-6 to TRBJ2-1; 7 bases agree with TRBD2. The CDR3 loop spans 13 amino acids. V shed 7 bases, J shed 6 bases, and the junction held 6 bases outside the gene matches. CDR1 is MNHNY and CDR2 is SVGAGI in the germline V gene (reference sequence). In DNA form, the CDR3 reads TGTGCCAGCACCCGGGACTACGTCAATGAGCAGTTCTTC. Translating gives CASTRDYVNEQFF.

This chain connects TRBV28 to TRBJ2-1, with 8 bases identical to TRBD1. The CDR3 has 16 amino acids. The germline gives CDR1 MDHEN, CDR2 SYDVKM. The V segment lost 7 bases and the J segment 4 bases; nucleotides outside the gene matches: 12. In DNA, the CDR3 is TGTGCCAGCACCCCTGGCGGGACAGGTTTTTACAATGAGCAGTTCTTC. It translates to CASTPGGTGFYNEQFF. Filled out from reference TRBV28 and TRBJ2-1, the complete variable domain reads DVKVTQSSRYLVKRTGEKVFLECVQDMDHENMFWYRQDPGLGLRLIYFSYDVKMKEKGDIPEGYSVSREKKERFSLILESASTNQTSMYLCASTPGGTGFYNEQFFGPGTRLTVL.

This rearrangement joins TRBV18 to TRBJ2-5, with 12 bases identical to TRBD1. CDR3 length: 15 residues. Trimming removed 6 bases from V and 5 bases from J; junction bases left unmatched: 7. CDR1 is KGHSH, CDR2 LQKENI, per germline. CDR3 region: CASSAGTGGRETQYF. The CDR3 nucleotides read TGTGCCAGCTCGGCCGGGACAGGGGGCAGGGAGACCCAGTACTTC.